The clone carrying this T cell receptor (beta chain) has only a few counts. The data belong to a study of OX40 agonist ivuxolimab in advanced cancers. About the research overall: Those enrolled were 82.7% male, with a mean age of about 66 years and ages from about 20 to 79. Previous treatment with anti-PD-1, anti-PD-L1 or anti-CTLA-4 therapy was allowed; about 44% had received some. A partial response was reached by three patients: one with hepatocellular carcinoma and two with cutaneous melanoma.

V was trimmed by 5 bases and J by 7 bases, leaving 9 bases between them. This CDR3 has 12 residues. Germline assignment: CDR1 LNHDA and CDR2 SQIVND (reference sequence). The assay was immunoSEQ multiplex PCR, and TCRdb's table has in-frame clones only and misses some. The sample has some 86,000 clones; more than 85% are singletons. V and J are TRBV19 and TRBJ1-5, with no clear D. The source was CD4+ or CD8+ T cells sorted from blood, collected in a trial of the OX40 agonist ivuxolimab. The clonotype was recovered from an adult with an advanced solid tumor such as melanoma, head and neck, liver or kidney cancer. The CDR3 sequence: CASSSLGQPQHF. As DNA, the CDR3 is TGTGCCAGTAGTTCTCTGGGCCAGCCCCAGCATTTT.